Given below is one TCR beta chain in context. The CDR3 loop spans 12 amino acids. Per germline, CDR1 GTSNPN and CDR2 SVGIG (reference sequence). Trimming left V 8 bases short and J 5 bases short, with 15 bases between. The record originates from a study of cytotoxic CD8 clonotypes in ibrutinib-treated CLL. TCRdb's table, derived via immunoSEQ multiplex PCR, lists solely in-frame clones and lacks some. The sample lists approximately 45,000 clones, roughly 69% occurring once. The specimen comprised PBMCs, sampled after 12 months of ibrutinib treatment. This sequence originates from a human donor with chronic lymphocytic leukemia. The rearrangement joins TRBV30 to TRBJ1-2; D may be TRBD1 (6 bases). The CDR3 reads CAGKQDSYGYTF. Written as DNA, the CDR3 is TGTGCCGGGAAACAGGACAGTTATGGCTACACCTTC.